The TCR beta chain described here comes from a study of CD8 T cells in ankylosing spondylitis. Study findings and constraints: Eight or nine highly homologous variants made up a TCR beta motif that seemed to typify ankylosing spondylitis blood.

With respect to this clonotype: What it binds is unknown.

TCRdb re-called the 5' RACE reads with MiXCR, one entry per CDR3 protein. The repertoire has 800,000 to 900,000 distinct CDR3 sequences, approximately 12% of them found once; the top ten carry about 0.49%. The germline V gene has CDR1 KGHSH and CDR2 LQKENI. The CDR3 is 14 amino acids. Trimming stripped 2 bases from V and 6 bases from J, with 13 bases between. The sequence came from a male donor with ankylosing spondylitis. The gene calls are TRBV18 and TRBJ1-1; possible D gene TRBD1, 5 bases. Material: blood, either unsorted or a sorted T cell fraction (not recorded which). The CDR3 DNA reads TGTGCCAGCTCACCAACGGGGGGAGGTTCTGAAGCTTTCTTT. It specifies CASSPTGGGSEAFF.